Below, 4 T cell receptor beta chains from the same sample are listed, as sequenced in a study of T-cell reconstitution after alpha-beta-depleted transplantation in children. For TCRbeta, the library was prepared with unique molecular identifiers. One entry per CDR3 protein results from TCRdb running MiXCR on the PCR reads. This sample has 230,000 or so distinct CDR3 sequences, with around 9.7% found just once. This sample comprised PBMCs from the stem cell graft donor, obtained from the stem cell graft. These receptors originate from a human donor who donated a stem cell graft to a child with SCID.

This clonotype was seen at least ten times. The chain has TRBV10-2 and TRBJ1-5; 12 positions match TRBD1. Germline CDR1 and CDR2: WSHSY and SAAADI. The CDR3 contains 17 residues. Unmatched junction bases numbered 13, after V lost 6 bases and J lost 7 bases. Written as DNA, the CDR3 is TGCGCCAGCAGCTTGGGGACAGGGGGCTTCCGAAGGCAGCCCCAGCATTTT. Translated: CASSLGTGGFRRQPQHF.

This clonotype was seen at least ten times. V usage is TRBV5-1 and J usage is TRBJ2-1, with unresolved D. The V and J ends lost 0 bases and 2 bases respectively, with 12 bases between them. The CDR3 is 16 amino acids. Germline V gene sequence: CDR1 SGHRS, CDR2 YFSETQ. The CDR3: CASSLELGRPYNEQFF. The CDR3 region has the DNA TGCGCCAGCAGCTTGGAGTTAGGTCGACCCTACAATGAGCAGTTCTTC.

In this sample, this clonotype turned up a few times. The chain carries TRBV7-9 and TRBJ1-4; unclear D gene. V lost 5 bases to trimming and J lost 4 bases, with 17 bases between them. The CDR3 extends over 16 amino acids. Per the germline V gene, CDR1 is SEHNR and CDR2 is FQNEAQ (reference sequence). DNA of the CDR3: TGTGCCAGCAGCCCCCCTGAGGGCCTCGGTAATGAAAAACTGTTTTTT. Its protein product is CASSPPEGLGNEKLFF.

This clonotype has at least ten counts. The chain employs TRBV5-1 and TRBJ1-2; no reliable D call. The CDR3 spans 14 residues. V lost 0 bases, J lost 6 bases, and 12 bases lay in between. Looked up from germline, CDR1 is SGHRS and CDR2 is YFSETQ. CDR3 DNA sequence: TGCGCCAGCAGCTTGGAGACTTTAAGTGATGGCTACACCTTC. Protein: CASSLETLSDGYTF.